This T cell receptor beta chain came from a study of blood T cell repertoires in COVID-19. Profiling relied on immunoSEQ multiplex PCR, and the TCRdb table lists in-frame clones only, not all of them. The sample has fewer than 250,000 clones; around 80% are singletons. The trim removed 7 bases at V and 1 base at J, leaving 10 bases unmatched. In germline, CDR1 is MDHEN, CDR2 SYDVKM. The CDR3 totals 16 residues. This TCR was recovered from a woman in her forties or fifties with acute or convalescent COVID-19. The rearrangement joins TRBV28 to TRBJ1-5; 7 bases match TRBD1. The sample comprised peripheral blood. In DNA, the CDR3 is TGTGCCAGCACCTTAATTAGGGGGCCCAGCAATCAGCCCCAGCATTTT. Its translation is CASTLIRGPSNQPQHF.